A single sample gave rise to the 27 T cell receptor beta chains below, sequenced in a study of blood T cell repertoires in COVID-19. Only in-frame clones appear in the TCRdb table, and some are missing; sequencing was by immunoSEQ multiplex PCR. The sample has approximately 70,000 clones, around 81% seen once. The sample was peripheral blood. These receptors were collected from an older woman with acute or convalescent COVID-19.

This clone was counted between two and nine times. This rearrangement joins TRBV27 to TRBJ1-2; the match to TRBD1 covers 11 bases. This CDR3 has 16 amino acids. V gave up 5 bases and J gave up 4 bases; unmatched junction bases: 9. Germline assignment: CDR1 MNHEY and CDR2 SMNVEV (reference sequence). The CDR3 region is CASSSLDRGLFYGYTF. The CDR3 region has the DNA TGTGCCAGCAGTAGTTTGGACAGGGGGCTTTTCTATGGCTACACCTTC.

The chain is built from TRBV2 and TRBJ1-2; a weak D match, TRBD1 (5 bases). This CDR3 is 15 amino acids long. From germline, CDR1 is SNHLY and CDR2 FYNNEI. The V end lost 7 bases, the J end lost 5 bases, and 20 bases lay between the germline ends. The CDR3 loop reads CASTTDKRSGYGYTF. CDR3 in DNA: TGTGCCAGCACGACGGACAAAAGGTCAGGATATGGCTACACCTTC.

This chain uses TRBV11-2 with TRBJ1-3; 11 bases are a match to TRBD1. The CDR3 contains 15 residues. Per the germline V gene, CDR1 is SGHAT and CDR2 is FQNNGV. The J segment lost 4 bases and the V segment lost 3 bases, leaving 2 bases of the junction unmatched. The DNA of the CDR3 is TGTGCCAGCAGCTTGTGGACAGGGGGCGGAAACACCATATATTTT. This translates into CASSLWTGGGNTIYF.

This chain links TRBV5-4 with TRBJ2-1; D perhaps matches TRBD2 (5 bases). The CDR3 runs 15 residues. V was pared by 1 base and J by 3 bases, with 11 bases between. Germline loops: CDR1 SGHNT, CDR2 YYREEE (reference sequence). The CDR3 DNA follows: TGTGCCAGCAGCTTGCCAGGAGGAGGCTACAATGAGCAGTTCTTC. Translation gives CASSLPGGGYNEQFF.

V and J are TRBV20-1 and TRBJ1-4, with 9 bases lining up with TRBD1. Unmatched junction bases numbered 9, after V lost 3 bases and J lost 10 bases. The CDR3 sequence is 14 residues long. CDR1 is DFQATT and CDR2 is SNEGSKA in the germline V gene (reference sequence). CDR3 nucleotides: TGCAGTGCTAGTGAAGGACAGGGGCCTGGAAAACTGTTTTTT. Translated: CSASEGQGPGKLFF.

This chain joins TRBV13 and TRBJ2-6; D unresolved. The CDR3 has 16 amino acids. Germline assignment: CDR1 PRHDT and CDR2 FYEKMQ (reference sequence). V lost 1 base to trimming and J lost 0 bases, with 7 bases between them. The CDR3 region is CASSLVGISGANVLTF. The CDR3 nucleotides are TGTGCCAGCAGCTTAGTTGGCATCTCTGGGGCCAACGTCCTGACTTTC.

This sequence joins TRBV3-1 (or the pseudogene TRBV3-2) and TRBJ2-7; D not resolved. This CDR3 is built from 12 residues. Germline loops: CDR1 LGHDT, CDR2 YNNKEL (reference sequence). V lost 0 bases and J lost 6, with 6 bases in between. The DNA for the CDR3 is TGTGCCAGCAGCCAAGAGTGGAGCGAGCAGTACTTC. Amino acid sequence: CASSQEWSEQYF.

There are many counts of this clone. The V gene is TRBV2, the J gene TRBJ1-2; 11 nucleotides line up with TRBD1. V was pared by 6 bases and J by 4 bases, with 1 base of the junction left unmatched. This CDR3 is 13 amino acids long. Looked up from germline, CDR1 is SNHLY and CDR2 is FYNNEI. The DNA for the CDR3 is TGTGCCAGCAGGGGGACAGGGGGCTATGGCTACACCTTC. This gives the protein CASRGTGGYGYTF. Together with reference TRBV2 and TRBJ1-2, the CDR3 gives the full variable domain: EPEVTQTPSHQVTQMGQEVILRCVPISNHLYFYWYRQILGQKVEFLVSFYNNEISEKSEIFDDQFSVERPDGSNFTLKIRSTKLEDSAMYFCASRGTGGYGYTFGSGTRLTVV.

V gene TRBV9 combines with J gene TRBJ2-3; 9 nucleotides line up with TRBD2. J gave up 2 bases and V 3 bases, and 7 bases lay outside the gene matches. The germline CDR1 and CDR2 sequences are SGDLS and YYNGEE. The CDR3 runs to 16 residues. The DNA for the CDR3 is TGTGCCAGCAGCGGACCCAGACTAGCGGCCACAGATACGCAGTATTTT. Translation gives CASSGPRLAATDTQYF. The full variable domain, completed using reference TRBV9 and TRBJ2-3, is DSGVTQTPKHLITATGQRVTLRCSPRSGDLSVYWYQQSLDQGLQFLIQYYNGEERAKGNILERFSAQQFPDLHSELNLSSLELGDSALYFCASSGPRLAATDTQYFGPGTRLTVL.

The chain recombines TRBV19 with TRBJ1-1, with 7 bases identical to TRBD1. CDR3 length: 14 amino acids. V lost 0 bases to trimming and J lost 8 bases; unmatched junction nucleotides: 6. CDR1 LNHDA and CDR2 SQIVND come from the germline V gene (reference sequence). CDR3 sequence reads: CASSIDRQGAEAFF. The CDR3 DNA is TGTGCCAGTAGTATAGATCGACAGGGCGCGGAAGCTTTCTTT.

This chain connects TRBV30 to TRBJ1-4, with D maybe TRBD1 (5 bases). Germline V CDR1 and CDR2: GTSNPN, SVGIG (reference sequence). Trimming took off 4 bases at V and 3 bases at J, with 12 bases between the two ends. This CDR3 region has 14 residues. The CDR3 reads CAWMSRASNEKLFF. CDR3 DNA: TGTGCCTGGATGTCCAGGGCATCTAATGAAAAACTGTTTTTT.

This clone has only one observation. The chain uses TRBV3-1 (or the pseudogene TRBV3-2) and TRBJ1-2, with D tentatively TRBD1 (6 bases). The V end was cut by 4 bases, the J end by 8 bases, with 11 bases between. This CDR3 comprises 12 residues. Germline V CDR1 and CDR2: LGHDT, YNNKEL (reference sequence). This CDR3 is CASSPQGRGYTF. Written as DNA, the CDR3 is TGTGCCAGCAGCCCCCAGGGGAGAGGCTACACCTTC.

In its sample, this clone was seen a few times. CDR3 in DNA: TGTGCCAGCATCCTCGACAGGGGGCTGGGGGAGCAGTACTTC. Its translation: CASILDRGLGEQYF. V is TRBV11-2 and J is TRBJ2-7, with TRBD1 matching over 10 bases. Germline assignment: CDR1 SGHAT and CDR2 FQNNGV. The CDR3 length is 14 residues. V was clipped by 7 bases and J by 7 bases; unmatched bases: 10.

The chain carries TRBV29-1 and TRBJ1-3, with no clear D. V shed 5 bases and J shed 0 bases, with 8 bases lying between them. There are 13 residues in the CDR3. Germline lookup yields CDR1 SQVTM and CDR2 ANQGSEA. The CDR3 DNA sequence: TGCAGCGTTTCTCGGGGCTCTGGAAACACCATATATTTT. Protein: CSVSRGSGNTIYF.

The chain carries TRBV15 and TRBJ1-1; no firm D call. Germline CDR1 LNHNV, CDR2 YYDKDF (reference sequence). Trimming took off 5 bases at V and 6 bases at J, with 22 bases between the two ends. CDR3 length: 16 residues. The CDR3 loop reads CATSGLRHQQTAEAFF. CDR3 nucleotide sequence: TGTGCCACCAGCGGGCTTAGACATCAACAGACCGCTGAAGCTTTCTTT.

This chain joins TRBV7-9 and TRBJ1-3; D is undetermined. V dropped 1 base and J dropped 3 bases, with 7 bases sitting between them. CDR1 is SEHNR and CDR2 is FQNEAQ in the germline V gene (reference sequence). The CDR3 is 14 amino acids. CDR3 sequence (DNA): TGTGCCAGCAGCTTAGTGTCGGTTGGAAACACCATATATTTT. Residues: CASSLVSVGNTIYF.

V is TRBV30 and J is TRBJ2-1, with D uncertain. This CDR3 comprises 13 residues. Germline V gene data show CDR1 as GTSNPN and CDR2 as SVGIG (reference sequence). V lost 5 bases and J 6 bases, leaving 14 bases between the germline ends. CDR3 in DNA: TGTGCCTGGGGTAGACAATTGGGCAATGAGCAGTTCTTC. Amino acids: CAWGRQLGNEQFF. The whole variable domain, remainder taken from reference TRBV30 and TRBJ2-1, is SQTIHQWPATLVQPVGSPLSLECTVEGTSNPNLYWYRQAAGRGLQLLFYSVGIGQISSEVPQNLSASRPQDRQFILSSKKLLLSDSGFYLCAWGRQLGNEQFFGPGTRLTVL.

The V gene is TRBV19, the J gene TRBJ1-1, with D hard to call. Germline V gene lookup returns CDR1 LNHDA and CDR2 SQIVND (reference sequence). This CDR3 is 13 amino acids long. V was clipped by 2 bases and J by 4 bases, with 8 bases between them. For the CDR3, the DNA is TGTGCCAGTAGTATATCGAGTTTCACTGAAGCTTTCTTT. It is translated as CASSISSFTEAFF. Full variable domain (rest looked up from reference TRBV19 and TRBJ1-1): DGGITQSPKYLFRKEGQNVTLSCEQNLNHDAMYWYRQDPGQGLRLIYYSQIVNDFQKGDIAEGYSVSREKKESFPLTVTSAQKNPTAFYLCASSISSFTEAFFGQGTRLTVV.

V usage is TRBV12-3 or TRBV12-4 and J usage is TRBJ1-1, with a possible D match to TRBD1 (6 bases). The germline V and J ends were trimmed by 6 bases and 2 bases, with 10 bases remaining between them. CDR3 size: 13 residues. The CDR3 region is CASSVTGNTEAFF. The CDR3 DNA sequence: TGTGCCAGCAGCGTGACAGGAAACACTGAAGCTTTCTTT.

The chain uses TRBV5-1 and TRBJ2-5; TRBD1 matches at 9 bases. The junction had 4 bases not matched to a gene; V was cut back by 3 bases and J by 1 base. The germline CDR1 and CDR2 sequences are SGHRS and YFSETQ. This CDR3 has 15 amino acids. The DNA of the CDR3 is TGCGCCAGCAGCTCAGGGACAGGGCTCCAAGAGACCCAGTACTTC. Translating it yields CASSSGTGLQETQYF.

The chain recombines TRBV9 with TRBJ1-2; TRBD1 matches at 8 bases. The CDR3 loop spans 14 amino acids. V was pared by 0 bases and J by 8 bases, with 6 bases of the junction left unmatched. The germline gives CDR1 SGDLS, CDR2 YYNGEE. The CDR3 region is CASSVGGQGGGYTF. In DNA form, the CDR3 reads TGTGCCAGCAGCGTAGGAGGACAGGGAGGCGGCTACACCTTC.

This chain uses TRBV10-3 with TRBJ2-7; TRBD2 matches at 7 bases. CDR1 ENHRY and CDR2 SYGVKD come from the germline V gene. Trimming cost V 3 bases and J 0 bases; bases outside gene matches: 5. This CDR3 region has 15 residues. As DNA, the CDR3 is TGTGCCATCAGTGACGAGCGGGGCCTCTCCTACGAGCAGTACTTC. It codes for CAISDERGLSYEQYF.

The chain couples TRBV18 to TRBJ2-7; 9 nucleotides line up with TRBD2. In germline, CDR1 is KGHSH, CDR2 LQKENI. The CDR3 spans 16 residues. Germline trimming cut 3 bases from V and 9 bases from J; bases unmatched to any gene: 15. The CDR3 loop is CASSPPGGLAGRRQYF. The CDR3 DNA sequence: TGTGCCAGCTCACCCCCTGGTGGGCTAGCGGGGAGGCGGCAGTACTTC.

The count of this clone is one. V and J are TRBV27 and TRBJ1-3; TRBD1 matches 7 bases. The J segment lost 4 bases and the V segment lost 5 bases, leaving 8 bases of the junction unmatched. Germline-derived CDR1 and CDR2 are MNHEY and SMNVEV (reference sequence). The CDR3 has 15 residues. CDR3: CASSLTGLFGNTIYF. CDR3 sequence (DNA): TGTGCCAGCAGTCTGACAGGGCTATTCGGAAACACCATATATTTT.

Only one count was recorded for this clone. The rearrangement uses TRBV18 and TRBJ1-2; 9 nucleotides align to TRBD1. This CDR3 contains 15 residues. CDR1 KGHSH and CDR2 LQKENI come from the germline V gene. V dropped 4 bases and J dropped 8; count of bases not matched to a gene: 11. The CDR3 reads CASSRSRDREIGYTF. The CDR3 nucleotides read TGTGCCAGCTCACGTTCTCGGGACAGGGAAATCGGCTACACCTTC.

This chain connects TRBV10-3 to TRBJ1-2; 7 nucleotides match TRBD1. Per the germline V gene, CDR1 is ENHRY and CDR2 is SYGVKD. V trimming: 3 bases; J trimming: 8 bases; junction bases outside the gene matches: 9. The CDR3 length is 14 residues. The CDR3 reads CAISDDRAGGGYTF. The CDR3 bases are TGTGCCATCAGTGATGACAGGGCCGGTGGAGGCTACACCTTC.

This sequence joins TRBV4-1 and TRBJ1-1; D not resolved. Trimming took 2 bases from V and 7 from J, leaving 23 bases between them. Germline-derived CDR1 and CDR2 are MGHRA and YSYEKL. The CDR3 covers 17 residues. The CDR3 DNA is TGCGCCAGCAGCCAATACCCTCGGGAGTCGCCGGGTGGTGAAGCTTTCTTT. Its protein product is CASSQYPRESPGGEAFF.